This entry features one TCR beta chain sequence. This record comes from a study of blood T cell repertoires in COVID-19. Study-level information: Researchers got acute and convalescent COVID-19 samples from the United States, Italy and Spain.

As handled by the study authors: Quantification of nucleated cells was approximated via reference gene primer amplification. The protocol was immunoSEQ multiplex PCR, while the TCRdb copy is restricted to in-frame clones and leaves out a portion. V and J calls and clone size follow that table, whereas D and trimming were derived from the DNA. This sample carries 170,000 or so clones, approximately 84% of them seen once, and the ten largest clones take approximately 14%. J was trimmed by 6 bases and V by 1 base; bases with no gene match: 8. Germline CDR1 is LNHNV and CDR2 is YYDKDF (reference sequence). The CDR3 spans 16 residues.

The clonotype comes from a man aged 18-30 years with active or convalescent COVID-19. The sequenced sample consisted of peripheral blood. The chain employs TRBV15 and TRBJ2-3, with 9 nucleotides matching TRBD2. For the CDR3, the DNA is TGTGCCACCAGCAGAGGTTGGCGGGGGGGGGTCGATACGCAGTATTTT. This encodes CATSRGWRGGVDTQYF.